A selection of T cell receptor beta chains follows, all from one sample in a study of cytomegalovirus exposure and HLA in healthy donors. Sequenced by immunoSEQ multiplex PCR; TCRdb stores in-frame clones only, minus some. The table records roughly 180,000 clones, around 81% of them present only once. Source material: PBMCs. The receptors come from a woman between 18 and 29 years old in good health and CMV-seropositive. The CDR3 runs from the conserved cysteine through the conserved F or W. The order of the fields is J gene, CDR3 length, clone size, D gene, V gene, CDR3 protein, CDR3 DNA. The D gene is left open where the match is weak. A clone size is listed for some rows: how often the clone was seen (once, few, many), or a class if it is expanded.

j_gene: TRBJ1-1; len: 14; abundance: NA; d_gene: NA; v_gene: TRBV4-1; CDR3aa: CASSFQGMNTEAFF; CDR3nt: TGCGCCAGCAGCTTCCAGGGTATGAACACTGAAGCTTTCTTT
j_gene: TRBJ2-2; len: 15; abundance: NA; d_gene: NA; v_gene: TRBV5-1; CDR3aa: CASSPGGRNTGELFF; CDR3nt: TGCGCCAGCAGCCCGGGGGGCCGGAACACCGGGGAGCTGTTTTTT
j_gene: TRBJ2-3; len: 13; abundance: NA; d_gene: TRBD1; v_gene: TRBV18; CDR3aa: CASSHGQEDTQYF; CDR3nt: TGTGCCAGCTCACACGGACAGGAAGATACGCAGTATTTT
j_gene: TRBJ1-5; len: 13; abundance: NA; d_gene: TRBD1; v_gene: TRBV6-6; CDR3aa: CASSTGAHQPQHF; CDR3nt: TGTGCCAGCAGTACAGGGGCCCATCAGCCCCAGCATTTT
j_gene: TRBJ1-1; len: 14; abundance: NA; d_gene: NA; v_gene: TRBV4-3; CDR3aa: CASSQDSVNTEAFF; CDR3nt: TGCGCCAGCAGCCAAGATTCGGTGAACACTGAAGCTTTCTTT
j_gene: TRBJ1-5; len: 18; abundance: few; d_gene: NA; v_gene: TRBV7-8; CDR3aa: CASSLKGLGGGRNQPQHF; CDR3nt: TGTGCCAGCAGCTTAAAGGGACTGGGGGGGGGAAGGAATCAGCCCCAGCATTTT
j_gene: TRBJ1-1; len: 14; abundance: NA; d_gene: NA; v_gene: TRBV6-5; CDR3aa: CASSPRRESTEAFF; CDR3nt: TGTGCCAGCAGTCCCAGGAGGGAGAGCACTGAAGCTTTCTTT
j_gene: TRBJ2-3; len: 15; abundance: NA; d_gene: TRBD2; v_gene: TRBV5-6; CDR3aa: CASTPTSGGADTQYF; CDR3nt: TGTGCCAGCACCCCGACTAGCGGGGGGGCAGATACGCAGTATTTT
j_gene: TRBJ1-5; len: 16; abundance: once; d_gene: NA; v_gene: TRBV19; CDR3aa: CASRTGTQGGGGPQHF; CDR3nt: TGTGCCAGTAGGACCGGGACGCAAGGGGGTGGGGGGCCCCAGCATTTT
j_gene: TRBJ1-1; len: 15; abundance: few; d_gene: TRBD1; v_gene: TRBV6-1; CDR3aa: CASSIYTGGDTEAFF; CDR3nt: TGTGCCAGCAGTATATATACAGGGGGCGACACTGAAGCTTTCTTT
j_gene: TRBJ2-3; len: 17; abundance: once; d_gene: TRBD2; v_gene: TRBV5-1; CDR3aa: CASSLAGLAGGPDTQYF; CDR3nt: TGCGCCAGCAGCTTGGCCGGGCTAGCGGGGGGGCCAGATACGCAGTATTTT
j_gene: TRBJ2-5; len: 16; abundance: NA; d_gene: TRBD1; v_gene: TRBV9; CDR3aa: CASSVDQGAFGETQYF; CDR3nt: TGTGCCAGCAGCGTAGATCAGGGGGCTTTTGGAGAGACCCAGTACTTC
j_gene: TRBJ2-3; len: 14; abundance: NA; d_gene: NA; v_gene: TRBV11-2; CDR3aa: CASSLDRSPDTQYF; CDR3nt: TGTGCCAGCAGCTTAGATCGGTCCCCGGATACGCAGTATTTT
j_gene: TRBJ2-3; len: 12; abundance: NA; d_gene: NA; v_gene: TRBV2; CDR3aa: CASRATGDTQYF; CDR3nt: TGTGCCAGCAGGGCGACGGGAGATACGCAGTATTTT
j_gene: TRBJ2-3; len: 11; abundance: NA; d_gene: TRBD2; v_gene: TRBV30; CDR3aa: CAWGRGDTQYF; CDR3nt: TGTGCCTGGGGGAGGGGAGATACGCAGTATTTT
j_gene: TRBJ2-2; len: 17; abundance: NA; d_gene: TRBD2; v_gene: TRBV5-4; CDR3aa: CASSLPTSGDPTGELFF; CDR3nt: TGTGCCAGCAGCTTACCGACTAGCGGGGATCCTACCGGGGAGCTGTTTTTT
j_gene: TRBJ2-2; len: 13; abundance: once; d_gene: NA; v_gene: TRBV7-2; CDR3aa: CASRPAGTGELFF; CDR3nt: TGTGCCAGCAGGCCGGCAGGGACCGGGGAGCTGTTTTTT
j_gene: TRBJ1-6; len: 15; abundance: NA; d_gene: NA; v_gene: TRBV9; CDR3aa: CASSVLSSYNSPLHF; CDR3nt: TGTGCCAGCAGCGTACTGAGCTCCTATAATTCACCCCTCCACTTT
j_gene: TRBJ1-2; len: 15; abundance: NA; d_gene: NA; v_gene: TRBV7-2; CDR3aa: CASSLRTENNYGYTF; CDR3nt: TGTGCCAGCAGCCTTCGGACAGAAAACAACTATGGCTACACCTTC
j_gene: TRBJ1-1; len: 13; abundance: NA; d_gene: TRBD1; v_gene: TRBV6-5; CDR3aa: CASSYTTGGVTFF; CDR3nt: TGTGCCAGCAGTTACACAACAGGGGGCGTAACTTTCTTT
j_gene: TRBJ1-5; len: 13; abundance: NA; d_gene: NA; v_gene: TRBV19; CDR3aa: CASSIDRGQPQHF; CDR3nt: TGTGCCAGTAGTATAGATCGCGGTCAGCCCCAGCATTTT
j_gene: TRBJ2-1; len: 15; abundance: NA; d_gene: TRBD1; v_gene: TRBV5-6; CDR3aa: CASSWPGTAYNEQFF; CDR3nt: TGTGCCAGCAGCTGGCCCGGGACAGCGTACAATGAGCAGTTCTTC
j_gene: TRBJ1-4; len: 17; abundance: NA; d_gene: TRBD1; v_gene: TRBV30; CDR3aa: CAWSRTSRQGWNEKLFF; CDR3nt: TGTGCCTGGAGTAGAACCTCCCGACAGGGGTGGAATGAAAAACTGTTTTTT
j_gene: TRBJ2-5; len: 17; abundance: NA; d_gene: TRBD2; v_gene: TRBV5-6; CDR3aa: CASSLGSSGGVQETQYF; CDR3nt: TGTGCCAGCAGCTTGGGAAGTAGCGGGGGAGTCCAAGAGACCCAGTACTTC
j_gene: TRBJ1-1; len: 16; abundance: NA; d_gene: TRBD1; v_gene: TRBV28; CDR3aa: CASITSPGQLNTEAFF; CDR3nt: TGTGCCAGCATTACTAGTCCGGGACAGCTGAACACTGAAGCTTTCTTT
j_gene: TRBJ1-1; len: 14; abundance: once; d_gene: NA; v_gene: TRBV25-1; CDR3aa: CASRPSTGGVEAFF; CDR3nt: TGTGCCAGCAGACCATCCACGGGGGGCGTTGAAGCTTTCTTT
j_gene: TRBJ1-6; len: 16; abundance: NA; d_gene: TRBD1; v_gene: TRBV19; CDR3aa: CASSIGATGFNSPLHF; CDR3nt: TGTGCCAGTAGTATTGGGGCGACAGGGTTTAATTCACCCCTCCACTTT
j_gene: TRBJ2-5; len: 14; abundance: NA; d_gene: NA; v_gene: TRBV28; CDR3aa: CASRVTVYQETQYF; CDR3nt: TGTGCCAGCAGGGTGACAGTGTACCAAGAGACCCAGTACTTC
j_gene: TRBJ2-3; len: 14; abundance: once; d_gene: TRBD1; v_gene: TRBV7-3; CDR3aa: CASGDSGPTDTQYF; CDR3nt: TGTGCCAGCGGGGACAGCGGTCCCACAGATACGCAGTATTTT
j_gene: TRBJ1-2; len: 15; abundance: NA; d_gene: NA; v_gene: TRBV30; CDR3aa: CAWNSGAAVLYGYTF; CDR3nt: TGTGCCTGGAACTCAGGGGCCGCGGTTCTCTATGGCTACACCTTC
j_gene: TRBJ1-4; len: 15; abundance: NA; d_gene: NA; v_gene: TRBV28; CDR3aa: CASSGPGRVDEKLFF; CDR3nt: TGTGCCAGCAGTGGACCCGGCAGGGTGGATGAAAAACTGTTTTTT
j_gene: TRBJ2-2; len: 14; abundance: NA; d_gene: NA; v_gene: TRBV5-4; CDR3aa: CASSSQLDTGELFF; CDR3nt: TGTGCCAGCAGCTCTCAGCTAGACACCGGGGAGCTGTTTTTT
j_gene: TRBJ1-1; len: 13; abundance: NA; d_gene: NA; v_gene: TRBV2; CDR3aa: CASNLDWLTEAFF; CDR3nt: TGTGCCAGCAACCTGGACTGGCTCACTGAAGCTTTCTTT
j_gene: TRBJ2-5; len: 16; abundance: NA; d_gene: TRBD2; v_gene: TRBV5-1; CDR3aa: CASSKQSRGGQETQYF; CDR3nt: TGCGCCAGCAGCAAACAATCACGGGGGGGACAAGAGACCCAGTACTTC
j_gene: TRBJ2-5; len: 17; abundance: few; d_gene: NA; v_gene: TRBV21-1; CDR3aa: CASSKAKLWRGQETQYF; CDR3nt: TGTGCCAGCAGCAAAGCTAAACTCTGGAGGGGTCAAGAGACCCAGTACTTC
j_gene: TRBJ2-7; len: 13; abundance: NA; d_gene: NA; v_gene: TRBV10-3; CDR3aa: CATQTGGAYEQYF; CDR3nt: TGTGCCACTCAAACAGGGGGGGCCTACGAGCAGTACTTC
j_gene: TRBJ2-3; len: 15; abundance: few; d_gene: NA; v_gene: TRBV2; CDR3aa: CASSERGASTDTQYF; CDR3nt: TGTGCCAGCAGTGAACGGGGAGCTAGCACAGATACGCAGTATTTT
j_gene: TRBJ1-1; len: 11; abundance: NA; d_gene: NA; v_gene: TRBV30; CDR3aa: CAWSFGAEAFF; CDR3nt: TGTGCCTGGAGTTTCGGGGCTGAAGCTTTCTTT
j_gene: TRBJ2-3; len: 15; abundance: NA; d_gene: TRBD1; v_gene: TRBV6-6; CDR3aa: CASSYQGASTDTQYF; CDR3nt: TGTGCCAGCAGTTACCAGGGGGCAAGCACAGATACGCAGTATTTT
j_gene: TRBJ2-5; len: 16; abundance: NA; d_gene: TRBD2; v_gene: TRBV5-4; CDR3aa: CASSLGPGRVKETQYF; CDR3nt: TGTGCCAGCAGCTTGGGTCCCGGGAGGGTGAAAGAGACCCAGTACTTC
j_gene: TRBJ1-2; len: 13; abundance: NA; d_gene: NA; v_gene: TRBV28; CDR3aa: CASSLPTVNGYTF; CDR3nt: TGTGCCAGCAGTTTACCCACTGTTAATGGCTACACCTTC
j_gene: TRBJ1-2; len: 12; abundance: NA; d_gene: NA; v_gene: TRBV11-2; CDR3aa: CASSLARDGYTF; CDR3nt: TGTGCCAGCAGCTTAGCTCGGGATGGCTACACCTTC
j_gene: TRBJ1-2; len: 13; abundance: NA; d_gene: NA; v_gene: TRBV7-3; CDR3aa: CASSEGSGYGYTF; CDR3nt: TGTGCCAGTTCCGAGGGTTCGGGATATGGCTACACCTTC
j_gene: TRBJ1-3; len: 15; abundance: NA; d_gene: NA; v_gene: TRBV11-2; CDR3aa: CASSSLVLGGNTIYF; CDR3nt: TGTGCCAGCAGCTCCCTAGTTCTTGGGGGAAACACCATATATTTT
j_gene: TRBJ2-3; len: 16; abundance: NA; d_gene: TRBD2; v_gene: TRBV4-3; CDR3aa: CASSHLRGAGRDTQYF; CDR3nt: TGCGCCAGCAGCCATTTGCGGGGGGCCGGGAGAGATACGCAGTATTTT
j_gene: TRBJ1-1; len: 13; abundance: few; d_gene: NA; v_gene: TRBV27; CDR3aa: CASSLGRNTEAFF; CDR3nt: TGTGCCAGCAGTTTAGGCAGAAACACTGAAGCTTTCTTT
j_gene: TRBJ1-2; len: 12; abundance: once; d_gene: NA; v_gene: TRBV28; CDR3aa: CASSFTGYGYTF; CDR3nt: TGTGCCAGCAGTTTCACAGGGTACGGCTACACCTTC
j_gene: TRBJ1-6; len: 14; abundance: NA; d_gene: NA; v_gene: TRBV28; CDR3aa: CASSFGRVGSPLHF; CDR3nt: TGTGCCAGCAGTTTCGGCAGGGTTGGGTCACCCCTCCACTTT
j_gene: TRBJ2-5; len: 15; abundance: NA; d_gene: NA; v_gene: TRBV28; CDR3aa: CASSLSGSSRETQYF; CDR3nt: TGTGCCAGCAGTTTATCCGGGTCGAGTCGGGAGACCCAGTACTTC
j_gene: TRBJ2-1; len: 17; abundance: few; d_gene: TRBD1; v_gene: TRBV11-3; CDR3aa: CASSLDPGGQGVNEQFF; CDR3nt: TGTGCCAGCAGCTTAGATCCCGGCGGACAGGGGGTCAATGAGCAGTTCTTC
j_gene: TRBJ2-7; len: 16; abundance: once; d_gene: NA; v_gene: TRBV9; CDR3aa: CASSPNRGGPYYEQYF; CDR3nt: TGTGCCAGCAGCCCCAATAGGGGGGGCCCTTACTACGAGCAGTACTTC
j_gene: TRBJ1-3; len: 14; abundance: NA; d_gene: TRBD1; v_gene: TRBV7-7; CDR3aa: CASSLGGAGNTIYF; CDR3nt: TGTGCTAGCAGCTTAGGGGGCGCCGGAAACACCATATATTTT
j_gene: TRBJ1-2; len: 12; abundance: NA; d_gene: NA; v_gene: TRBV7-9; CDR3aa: CSSSLVVYGYTF; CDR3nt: TGTTCCAGCAGCTTAGTTGTCTACGGCTACACCTTC
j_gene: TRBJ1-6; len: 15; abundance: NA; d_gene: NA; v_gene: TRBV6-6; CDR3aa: CASSYGAFPNSPLHF; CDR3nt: TGTGCCAGCAGTTACGGGGCCTTCCCCAATTCACCCCTCCACTTT
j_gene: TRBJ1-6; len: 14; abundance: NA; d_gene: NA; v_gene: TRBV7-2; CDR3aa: CASNLQGRKSPLHF; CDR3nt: TGTGCCAGCAACCTACAGGGTCGGAAGTCACCCCTCCACTTT
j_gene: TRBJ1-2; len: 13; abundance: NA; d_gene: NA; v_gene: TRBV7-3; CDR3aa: CASSSDTEGGYTF; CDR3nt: TGTGCCAGCAGCTCAGACACCGAAGGTGGCTACACCTTC
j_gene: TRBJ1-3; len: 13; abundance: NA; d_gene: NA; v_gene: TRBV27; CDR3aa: CASQSFSGNTIYF; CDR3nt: TGTGCCAGCCAATCATTCTCTGGAAACACCATATATTTT
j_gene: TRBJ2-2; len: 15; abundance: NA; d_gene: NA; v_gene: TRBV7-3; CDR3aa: CASSPGPRSAGELFF; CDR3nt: TGTGCCAGCAGCCCAGGCCCCAGGTCAGCCGGGGAGCTGTTTTTT
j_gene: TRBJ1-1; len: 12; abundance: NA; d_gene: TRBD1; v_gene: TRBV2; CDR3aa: CAAIQGKIEAFF; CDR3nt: TGTGCCGCAATACAGGGGAAGATTGAAGCTTTCTTT
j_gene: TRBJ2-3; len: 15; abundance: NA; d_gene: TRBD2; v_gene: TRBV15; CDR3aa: CATSSSGGAPDTQYF; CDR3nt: TGTGCCACCAGCAGTAGCGGGGGGGCCCCAGATACGCAGTATTTT